This is a list of T cell receptor beta chains from one sample in a study of blood T cell repertoires in COVID-19. TCRdb keeps only in-frame clones here, not all; method: immunoSEQ multiplex PCR. Among 200,000 to 250,000 clones listed, more than 70% were seen once. Sequencing was done on a sample of PBMCs or T cells enriched from blood (not recorded which). The receptors come from a woman aged 40 to 49 with acute COVID-19. CDR3s leave out the opening cysteine and the closing phenylalanine or tryptophan.

TRBV2	TRBJ1-1	ASSHGQWNTEAF
TRBV2	TRBJ1-5	ASSASGQGSQPQH
TRBV7-2	TRBJ1-6	ASREDRGNSPLH
TRBV5-1	TRBJ2-2	ASSLAGTNTGELF
TRBV6-5	TRBJ1-2	ASRSRRVNYGYT
TRBV11-3	TRBJ2-1	ASSLEASGSRGEQF
TRBV19	TRBJ2-1	ASTRLSYNEQF
TRBV6-5	TRBJ1-4	ASSRTRDRELF
TRBV27	TRBJ2-2	ASSSSWGVGPGELF
TRBV5-6	TRBJ1-6	ASSLGFLAGNSPLH
TRBV5-1	TRBJ2-1	ASSDQTGRPPNEQF
TRBV7-8	TRBJ2-1	ASRPSGRRNEQF
TRBV6-5	TRBJ2-7	ASWRAALAEQY
TRBV28	TRBJ1-5	ASSQPGGNQPQH
TRBV30	TRBJ2-7	AWRAERLATYEQY
TRBV29-1	TRBJ2-3	SVEGLAGEFINTDTQY
TRBV24-1	TRBJ1-5	ATSDPGQGGDQPQH
TRBV27	TRBJ1-5	ASKHTGRVQPQH
TRBV9	TRBJ1-5	ASSLSPGGNQPQH
TRBV18	TRBJ1-1	ASSRDKNTEAF
TRBV10-2	TRBJ2-7	ASRLGQALSEQY
TRBV7-9	TRBJ1-2	ASSFPEGGYT
TRBV3-1/TRBV3-2	TRBJ1-2	ASSQTAENYGYT
TRBV29-1	TRBJ2-2	SVVRQGARNGELF
TRBV3-1/TRBV3-2	TRBJ1-3	ASSPGWDTIY
TRBV27	TRBJ2-1	ASSLSLAGGKYNEQF
TRBV25-1	TRBJ1-4	ASAAGHSGNEKLF
TRBV30	TRBJ1-2	AWSTGDYGYT
TRBV19	TRBJ1-2	ASTEVGVRRGYT
TRBV19	TRBJ1-2	ASSIYSSLAAYGYT
TRBV18	TRBJ2-7	ASSPPLAGVYEQY
TRBV5-6	TRBJ2-7	ASSLTGTPSSYEQY
TRBV7-8	TRBJ1-2	ASSSSREGGYT
TRBV10-3	TRBJ2-3	AISESPAGTDTQY
TRBV20-1	TRBJ1-5	SASPLWGGARNQPQH
TRBV11-2	TRBJ2-3	ASSQIPSTDTQY
TRBV30	TRBJ1-5	AWSVAPGSNQPQH
TRBV5-1	TRBJ1-4	ASSSGQGDEKLF
TRBV28	TRBJ2-7	ASSPPWSGPYEQY
TRBV29-1	TRBJ1-5	SVVGGPGQPQH
TRBV10-3	TRBJ1-1	AISTGQFGAF
TRBV5-1	TRBJ2-1	ASTGGLNEQF